This T cell receptor beta chain derives from a study of T cell changes during pregnancy in multiple sclerosis. This clone was detected once. Measured with immunoSEQ multiplex PCR; TCRdb has only the in-frame clones, and not every one. Of around 29,000 clones in the sample, around nine tenths are singletons; the top ten hold about 5.7%. V was shortened by 7 bases and J by 5 bases, with 11 bases between the two germline ends. The CDR3 consists of 13 residues. The V gene's germline CDR1 is LNHDA and CDR2 SQIVND (reference sequence). Sequences were derived from CD8+ T cells from peripheral blood mononuclear cells, sampled before pregnancy. The V and J genes are TRBV19 and TRBJ1-4; D might be TRBD1 (5 bases). This TCR was recovered from a female donor with multiple sclerosis, enrolled in a pregnancy study. In DNA form, the CDR3 reads TGTGCCAGTACTGGCAGGGTGAATGAAAAACTGTTTTTT. Translation gives CASTGRVNEKLFF.